The table lists the clone carrying this T cell receptor (beta chain) with many counts. Its specificity is unknown. These data belong to a study of breast tumors, draining lymph nodes, adjacent tissues. Whole-study results and caveats: Tumor and nontumor repertoires were significantly more similar in luminal-like than in basal-like breast cancer. Tumor repertoires ranked between lymph nodes and nontumor tissue in diversity, with V and J gene preferences.

CDR1 and CDR2 (germline): ENHRY, SYGVKD. This CDR3 is 14 amino acids long. V was trimmed by 5 bases and J by 5 bases, leaving 13 bases between them. TCRdb re-derived calls from the multiplex PCR reads in MiXCR, one entry per CDR3 protein. Altogether over 150,000 distinct CDR3 sequences are present, roughly 29% being singletons, with the ten largest covering more than 4%. Axillary draining lymph nodes of breast cancer patients supplied the node samples. The TCR originated in a female donor with breast cancer. Some clones in this sample may be carry-over from other donors' samples. The V gene is TRBV10-3, the J gene TRBJ2-1; a possible D gene is TRBD1 (5 bases). Sequenced material: axillary lymph node tissue. The CDR3 protein is CAISTTGAHNEQFF. CDR3 DNA sequence: TGTGCCATCAGTACCACTGGGGCCCACAATGAGCAGTTCTTC.